Listed here is a single T cell receptor beta chain. This entry is derived from a study of blood T cell repertoires in COVID-19. This CDR3 region has 17 residues. The germline gives CDR1 SNHLY, CDR2 FYNNEI. The V end lost 1 base, the J end lost 3 bases, and 13 bases lay between the germline ends. The protocol was immunoSEQ multiplex PCR, while the TCRdb copy is restricted to in-frame clones and leaves out a portion. The top ten clones hold more than 0.9% of a sample with 380,000 or so clones, approximately 90% of them seen once. Material for sequencing was PBMCs or T cells enriched from blood (not recorded which). This TCR came from a woman younger than 45 with acute COVID-19. This rearrangement joins TRBV2 to TRBJ1-6; possible D gene TRBD1, 5 bases. The CDR3 protein is CASSEVGFDSYNSPLHF. CDR3 in DNA: TGTGCCAGCAGTGAAGTTGGGTTTGACAGCTATAATTCACCCCTCCACTTT. The whole variable domain, filled in from reference TRBV2 and TRBJ1-6, reads EPEVTQTPSHQVTQMGQEVILRCVPISNHLYFYWYRQILGQKVEFLVSFYNNEISEKSEIFDDQFSVERPDGSNFTLKIRSTKLEDSAMYFCASSEVGFDSYNSPLHFGNGTRLTVT.